The clone carrying this TCR beta chain was counted at least ten times. What it binds is not known. The data belong to a study of regulatory T cells in long-lasting Graves disease. The CDR3 runs 16 residues. The germline gives CDR1 SGHAT, CDR2 FQNNGV. V lost 5 bases and J lost 0; bases outside the gene matches: 9. With iRepertoire HTBI primers and Arm-PCR of CDR3 regions, TCR beta libraries were built. TCRdb re-derived calls from the multiplex PCR reads in MiXCR, one entry per CDR3 protein. The table lists about 440,000 distinct CDR3 sequences, 14% to 15% of them singletons, with 16% in the top ten. Study-level points and caveats: Less diverse TCR repertoires were seen in persistent Graves' patients than in newly diagnosed ones. Persistent disease samples used TRBV28, TRBJ1-2 and TRBJ2-5 preferentially. Not thyroid tissue but only peripheral blood was studied.

Time point: newly diagnosed GD, antithyroid drugs for less than 3 months. Preparation of the TCR library used RNA extracted from PBMCs. The data were also submitted as part of a second study, on T cells in Graves' hyperthyroidism and ophthalmopathy.

The sequence was collected from a woman in her 30s with Graves disease. The gene calls are TRBV11-2 and TRBJ1-1, with 7 positions matching TRBD1. Sequenced material: peripheral blood mononuclear cells (PBMCs), taken at new diagnosis, from a patient treated with antithyroid drugs. CDR3 nucleotides: TGTGCCAGCAGCCCGGGGACAGTGCTCATGAACACTGAAGCTTTCTTT. Amino acids: CASSPGTVLMNTEAFF.